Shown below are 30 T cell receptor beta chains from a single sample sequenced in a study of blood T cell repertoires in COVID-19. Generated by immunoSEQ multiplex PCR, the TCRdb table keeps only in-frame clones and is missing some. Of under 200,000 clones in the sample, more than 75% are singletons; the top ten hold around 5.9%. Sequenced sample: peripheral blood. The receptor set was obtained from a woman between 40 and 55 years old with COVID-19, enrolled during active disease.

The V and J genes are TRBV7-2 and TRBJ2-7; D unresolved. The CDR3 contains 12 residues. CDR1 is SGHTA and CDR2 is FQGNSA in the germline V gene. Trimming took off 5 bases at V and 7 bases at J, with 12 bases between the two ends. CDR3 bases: TGTGCCAGCAGCCCAATTTCCCGGGAGCAGTACTTC. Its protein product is CASSPISREQYF.

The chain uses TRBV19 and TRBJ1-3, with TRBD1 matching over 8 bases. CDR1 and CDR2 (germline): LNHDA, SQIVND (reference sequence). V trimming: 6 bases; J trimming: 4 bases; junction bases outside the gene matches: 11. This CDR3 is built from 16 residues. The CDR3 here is CASSQGAGTTGNTIYF. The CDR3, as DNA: TGTGCCAGTAGCCAGGGGGCAGGGACGACCGGAAACACCATATATTTT.

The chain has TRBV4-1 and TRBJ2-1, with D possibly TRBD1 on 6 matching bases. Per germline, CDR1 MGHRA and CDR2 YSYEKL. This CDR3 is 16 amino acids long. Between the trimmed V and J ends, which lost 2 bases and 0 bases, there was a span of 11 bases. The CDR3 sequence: CASSQRGTSSYNEQFF. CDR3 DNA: TGCGCCAGCAGCCAAAGGGGGACCAGCTCCTACAATGAGCAGTTCTTC.

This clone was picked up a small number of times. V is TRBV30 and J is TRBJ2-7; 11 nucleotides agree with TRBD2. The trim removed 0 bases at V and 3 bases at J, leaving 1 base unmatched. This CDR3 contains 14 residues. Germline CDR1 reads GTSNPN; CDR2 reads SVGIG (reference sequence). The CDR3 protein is CAWSVGLAGYEQYF. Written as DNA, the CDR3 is TGTGCCTGGAGTGTAGGACTAGCGGGCTACGAGCAGTACTTC.

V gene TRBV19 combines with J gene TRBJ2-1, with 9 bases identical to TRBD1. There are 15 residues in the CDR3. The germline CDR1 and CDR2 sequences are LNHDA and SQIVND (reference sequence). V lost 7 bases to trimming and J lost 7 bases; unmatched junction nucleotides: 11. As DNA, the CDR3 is TGTGCCAGTAACAGGCCGGGACAGGGTACAAATGAGCAGTTCTTC. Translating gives CASNRPGQGTNEQFF.

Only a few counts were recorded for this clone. The CDR3, as DNA: TGTGCCAGCAGCACCTCCCAGGGTGAACCTAATGAAAAACTGTTTTTT. The encoded protein is CASSTSQGEPNEKLFF. The chain carries TRBV4-2 and TRBJ1-4; D possibly corresponds to TRBD1 (5 bases). The CDR3 is 16 amino acids. Germline V gene data show CDR1 as LGHNA and CDR2 as YNFKEQ. The V end lost 5 bases, the J end lost 3 bases, and 16 bases lay between the germline ends.

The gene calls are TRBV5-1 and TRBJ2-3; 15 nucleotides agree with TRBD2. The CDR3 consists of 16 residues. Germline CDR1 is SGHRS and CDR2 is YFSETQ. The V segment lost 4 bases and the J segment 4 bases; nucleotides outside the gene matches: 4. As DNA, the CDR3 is TGCGCCAGCAGCCCTCGGACTAGCGGGGGGGCAGATACGCAGTATTTT. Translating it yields CASSPRTSGGADTQYF.

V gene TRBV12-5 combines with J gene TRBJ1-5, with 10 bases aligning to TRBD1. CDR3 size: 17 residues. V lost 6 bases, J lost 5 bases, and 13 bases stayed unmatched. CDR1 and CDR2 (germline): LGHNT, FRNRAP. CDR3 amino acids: CASGPPGRTGGYQPQHF. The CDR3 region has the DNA TGTGCTAGTGGCCCTCCCGGCCGGACAGGGGGATATCAGCCCCAGCATTTT.

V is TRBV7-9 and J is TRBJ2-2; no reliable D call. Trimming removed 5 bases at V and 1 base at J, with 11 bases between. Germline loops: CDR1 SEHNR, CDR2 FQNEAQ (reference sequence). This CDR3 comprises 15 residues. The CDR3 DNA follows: TGTGCCAGCAGCCCACAATACAGGAACACCGGGGAGCTGTTTTTT. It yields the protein CASSPQYRNTGELFF.

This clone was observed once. CDR3 protein: CASSLWTGGTDTQYF. The DNA for the CDR3 is TGTGCCAGCAGCCTCTGGACAGGGGGCACAGATACGCAGTATTTT. The chain is built from TRBV14 and TRBJ2-3, with TRBD1 matching 9 bases. The CDR3 is 15 residues long. Germline loops: CDR1 SGHDN, CDR2 FVKESK. Losses at the gene ends were 4 bases for V and 1 base for J; bases not matched to a gene: 3.

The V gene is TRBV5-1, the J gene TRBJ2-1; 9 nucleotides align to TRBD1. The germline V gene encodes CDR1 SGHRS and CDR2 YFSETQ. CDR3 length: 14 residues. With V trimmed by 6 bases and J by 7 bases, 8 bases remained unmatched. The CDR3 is CASTLQGAVNEQFF. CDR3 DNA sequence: TGCGCCAGCACCCTACAGGGGGCAGTAAATGAGCAGTTCTTC.

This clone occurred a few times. The CDR3, as DNA: TGTGCCAGTAGTCCCCCGGGGGGCCTTAATGAAAAACTGTTTTTT. Its translation is CASSPPGGLNEKLFF. The chain combines TRBV19 with TRBJ1-4; a possible D gene is TRBD1 (6 bases). The CDR3 is made up of 15 amino acids. With 5 bases removed from V and 4 bases from J, the gap between germline ends came to 14 bases. From germline, CDR1 is LNHDA and CDR2 SQIVND (reference sequence).

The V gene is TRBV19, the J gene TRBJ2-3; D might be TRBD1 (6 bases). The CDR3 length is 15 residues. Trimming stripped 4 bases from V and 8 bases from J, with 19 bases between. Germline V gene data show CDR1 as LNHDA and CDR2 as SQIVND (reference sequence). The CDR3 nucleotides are TGTGCCAGTAGTAGAAGCCGGGACAATCTTGGTACGCAGTATTTT. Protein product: CASSRSRDNLGTQYF.

This chain's CDR3 is CASSSIFGGSYEQYF. As DNA, the CDR3 is TGTGCCAGCAGCTCCATTTTTGGGGGGTCCTACGAGCAGTACTTC. The chain couples TRBV6-5 to TRBJ2-7; D may be TRBD2 (6 bases). Germline V CDR1 and CDR2: MNHEY, SVGAGI. V shed 6 bases and J shed 1 base, with 16 bases lying between them. The CDR3 is 15 amino acids.

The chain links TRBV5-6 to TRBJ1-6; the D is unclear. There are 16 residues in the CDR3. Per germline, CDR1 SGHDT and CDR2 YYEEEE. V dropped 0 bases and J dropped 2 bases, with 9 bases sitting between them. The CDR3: CASSLARVAYNSPLHF. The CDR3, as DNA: TGTGCCAGCAGCTTGGCTCGCGTTGCCTATAATTCACCCCTCCACTTT.

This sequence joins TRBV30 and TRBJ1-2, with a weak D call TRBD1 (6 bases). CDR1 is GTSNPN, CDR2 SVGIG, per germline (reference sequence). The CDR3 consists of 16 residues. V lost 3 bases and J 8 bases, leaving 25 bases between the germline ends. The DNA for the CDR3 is TGTGCCTGGAGAAGGCTGCAAGCAGGGGTAATAAAAGGCTACACCTTC. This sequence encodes CAWRRLQAGVIKGYTF.

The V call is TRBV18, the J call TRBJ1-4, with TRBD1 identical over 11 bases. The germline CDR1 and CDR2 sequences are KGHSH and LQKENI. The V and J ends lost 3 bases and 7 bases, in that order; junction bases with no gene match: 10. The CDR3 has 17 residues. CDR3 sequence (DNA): TGTGCCAGCTCACCCGGACAGGGGGCGTTGGGGAGTGAAAAACTGTTTTTT. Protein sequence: CASSPGQGALGSEKLFF.

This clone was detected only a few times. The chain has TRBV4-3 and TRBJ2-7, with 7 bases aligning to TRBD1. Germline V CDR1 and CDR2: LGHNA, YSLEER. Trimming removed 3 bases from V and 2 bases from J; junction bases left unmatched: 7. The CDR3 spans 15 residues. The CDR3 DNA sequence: TGCGCCAGCAGCCAGGTGTTCCAGGGGGCCTACGAGCAGTACTTC. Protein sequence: CASSQVFQGAYEQYF.

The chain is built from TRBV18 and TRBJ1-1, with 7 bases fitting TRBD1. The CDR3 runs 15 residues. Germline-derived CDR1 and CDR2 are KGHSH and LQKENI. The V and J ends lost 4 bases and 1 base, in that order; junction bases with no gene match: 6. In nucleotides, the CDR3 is TGTGCCAGCTCACTCTACAGGGGCCCGAACACTGAAGCTTTCTTT. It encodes CASSLYRGPNTEAFF.

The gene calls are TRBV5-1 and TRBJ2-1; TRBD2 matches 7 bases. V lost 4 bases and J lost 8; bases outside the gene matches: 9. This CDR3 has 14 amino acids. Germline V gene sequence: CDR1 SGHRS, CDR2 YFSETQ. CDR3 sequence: CASSEPIGGDEQFF. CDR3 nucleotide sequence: TGCGCCAGCAGCGAGCCTATTGGGGGGGATGAGCAGTTCTTC.

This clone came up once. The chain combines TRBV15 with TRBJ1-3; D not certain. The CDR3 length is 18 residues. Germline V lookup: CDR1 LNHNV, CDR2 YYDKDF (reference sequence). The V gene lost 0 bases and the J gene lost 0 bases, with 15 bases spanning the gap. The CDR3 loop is CATSREPLISSSGNTIYF. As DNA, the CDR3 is TGTGCCACCAGCAGAGAGCCTCTCATCTCGAGCTCTGGAAACACCATATATTTT.

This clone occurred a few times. The CDR3 loop reads CASSFAVQGNNSPLHF. CDR3 coding DNA: TGTGCCAGCAGTTTCGCGGTACAGGGGAATAATTCACCCCTCCACTTT. The chain joins TRBV6-5 to TRBJ1-6; 7 nucleotides agree with TRBD1. This CDR3 contains 16 residues. V dropped 4 bases and J dropped 5; count of bases not matched to a gene: 8. The germline CDR1 and CDR2 sequences are MNHEY and SVGAGI.

CDR3 residues: CAISDTGRGTEAFF. CDR3 DNA: TGTGCCATCAGTGATACAGGTCGGGGGACTGAAGCTTTCTTT. This chain joins TRBV10-3 and TRBJ1-1, with D tentatively TRBD1 (5 bases). Between the trimmed V and J ends, which lost 3 bases and 5 bases, there was a span of 13 bases. CDR3 length equals 14 residues. The V gene's germline CDR1 is ENHRY and CDR2 SYGVKD.

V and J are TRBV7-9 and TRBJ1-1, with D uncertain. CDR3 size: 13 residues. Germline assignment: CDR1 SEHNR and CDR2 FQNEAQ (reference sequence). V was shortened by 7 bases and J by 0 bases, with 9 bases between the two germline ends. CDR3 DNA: TGTGCCAGCAAGGAGGCACTGAACACTGAAGCTTTCTTT. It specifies CASKEALNTEAFF.

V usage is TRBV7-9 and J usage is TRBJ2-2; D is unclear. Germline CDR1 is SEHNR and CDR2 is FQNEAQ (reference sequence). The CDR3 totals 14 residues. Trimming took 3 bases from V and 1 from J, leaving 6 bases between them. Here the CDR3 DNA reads TGTGCCAGCAGCTTTCGACAGAACACCGGGGAGCTGTTTTTT. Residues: CASSFRQNTGELFF.

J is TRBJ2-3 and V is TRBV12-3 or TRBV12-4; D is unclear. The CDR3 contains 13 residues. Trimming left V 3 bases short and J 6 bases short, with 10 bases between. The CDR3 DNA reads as TGTGCCAGCAGTTTGATGGCGGCGGATACGCAGTATTTT. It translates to CASSLMAADTQYF.

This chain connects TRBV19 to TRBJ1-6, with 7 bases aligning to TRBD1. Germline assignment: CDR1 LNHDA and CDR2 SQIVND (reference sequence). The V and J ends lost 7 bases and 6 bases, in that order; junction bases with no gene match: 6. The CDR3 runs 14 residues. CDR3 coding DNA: TGTGCCAGTAATCCGGGACAGCCTAATTCACCCCTCCACTTT. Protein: CASNPGQPNSPLHF.

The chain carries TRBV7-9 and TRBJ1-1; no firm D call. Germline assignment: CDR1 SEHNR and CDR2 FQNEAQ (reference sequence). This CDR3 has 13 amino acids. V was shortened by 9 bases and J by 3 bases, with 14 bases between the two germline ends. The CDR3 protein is CASEVVGDTEAFF. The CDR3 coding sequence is TGTGCCAGTGAAGTGGTCGGGGACACTGAAGCTTTCTTT.

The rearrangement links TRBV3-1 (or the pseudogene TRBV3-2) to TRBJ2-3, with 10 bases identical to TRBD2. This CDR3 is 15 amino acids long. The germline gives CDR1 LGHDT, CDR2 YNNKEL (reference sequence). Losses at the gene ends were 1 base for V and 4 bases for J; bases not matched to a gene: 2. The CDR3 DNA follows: TGTGCCAGCAGCCAAGGTACTAGCGGGGCAGATACGCAGTATTTT. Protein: CASSQGTSGADTQYF.

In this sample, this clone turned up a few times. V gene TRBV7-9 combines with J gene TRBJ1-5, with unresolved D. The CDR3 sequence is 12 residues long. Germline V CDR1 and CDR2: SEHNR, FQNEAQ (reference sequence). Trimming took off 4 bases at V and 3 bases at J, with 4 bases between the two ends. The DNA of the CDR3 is TGTGCCAGCAGCTGGGCCAATCAGCCCCAGCATTTT. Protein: CASSWANQPQHF. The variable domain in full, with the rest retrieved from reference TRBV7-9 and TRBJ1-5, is DTGVSQNPRHKITKRGQNVTFRCDPISEHNRLYWYRQTLGQGPEFLTYFQNEAQLEKSRLLSDRFSAERPKGSFSTLEIQRTEQGDSAMYLCASSWANQPQHFGDGTRLSIL.